The entry that follows covers one T cell receptor beta chain sequence. No cognate antigen has been identified for it. It has no much larger one-base neighbor in the sample; base qualities were not kept. From its cysteine to its phenylalanine, the CDR3 spans 14 amino acids. The DNA shown is the 42-base CDR3, in frame from base 1. The germline V gene gives CDR1 as MNHNS and CDR2 as SASEGT. The germline ends are 19 bases apart after V is trimmed by 10 bases and J by 4 bases. The sample comes from a study of T-cell reconstitution after alpha-beta-depleted transplantation in children (dated by TCRdb to about 2016). Regarding the study in general: The study quantitatively tracked T-cell immune reconstitution after TCRalphabeta/CD19-depleted allogeneic hematopoietic cell transplantation in children using TCR repertoire profiling.

Receptor libraries were prepared by PCR. These reads were obtained on an Illumina HiSeq 2500. To normalize quantification of the TCRbeta repertoire, the TCR libraries were built with molecular barcoding that relied on unique molecular identifiers. TCRdb handled the public reads itself, with Q25 trimming in fastp and clone calling in MiXCR, and kept productive beta chains. One record per CDR3 amino acid sequence lists the most common genes and DNA. The sample table holds hundreds of thousands of distinct CDR3 sequences, of which about 10% were seen once. The ten top clones hold about 4.2% of the sample.

This specimen consisted of PBMCs from the stem cell graft donor, obtained from the stem cell graft. This TCR derives from a human donor who donated a stem cell graft to a child with acute myeloid leukemia. Recombination connected TRBV6-1 to TRBJ2-5, with TRBD1 perhaps the D gene, on 6 matching bases. The bases are TGTGCCACCAATACCCAGGGCAGGGGAGAGACCCAGTACTTC. Its protein product is CATNTQGRGETQYF.